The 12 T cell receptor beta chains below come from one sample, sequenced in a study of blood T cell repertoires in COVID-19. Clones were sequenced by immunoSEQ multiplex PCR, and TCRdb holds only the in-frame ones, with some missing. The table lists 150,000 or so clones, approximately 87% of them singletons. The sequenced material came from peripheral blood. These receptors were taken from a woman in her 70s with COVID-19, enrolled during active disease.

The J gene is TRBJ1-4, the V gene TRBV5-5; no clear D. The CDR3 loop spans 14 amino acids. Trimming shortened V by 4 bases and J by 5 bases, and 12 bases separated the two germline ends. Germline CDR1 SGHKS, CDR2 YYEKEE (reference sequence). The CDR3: CASSPDGRNEKLFF. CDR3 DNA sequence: TGTGCCAGCAGCCCTGACGGGAGAAATGAAAAACTGTTTTTT.

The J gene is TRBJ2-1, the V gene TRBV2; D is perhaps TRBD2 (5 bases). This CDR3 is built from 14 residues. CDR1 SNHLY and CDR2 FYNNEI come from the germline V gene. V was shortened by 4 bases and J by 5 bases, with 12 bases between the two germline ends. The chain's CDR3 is CASSVERRNNEQFF. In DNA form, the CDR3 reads TGTGCCAGCAGTGTTGAGAGGAGGAACAATGAGCAGTTCTTC.

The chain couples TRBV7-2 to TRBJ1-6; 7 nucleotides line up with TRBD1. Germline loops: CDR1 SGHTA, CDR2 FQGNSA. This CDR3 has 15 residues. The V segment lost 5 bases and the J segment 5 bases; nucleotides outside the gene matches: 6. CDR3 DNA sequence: TGTGCCAGCAGCCTCCGACAGGGAAATAATTCACCCCTCCACTTT. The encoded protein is CASSLRQGNNSPLHF. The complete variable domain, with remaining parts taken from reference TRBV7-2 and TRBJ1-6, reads GAGVSQSPSNKVTEKGKDVELRCDPISGHTALYWYRQSLGQGLEFLIYFQGNSAPDKSGLPSDRFSAERTGGSVSTLTIQRTQQEDSAVYLCASSLRQGNNSPLHFGNGTRLTVT.

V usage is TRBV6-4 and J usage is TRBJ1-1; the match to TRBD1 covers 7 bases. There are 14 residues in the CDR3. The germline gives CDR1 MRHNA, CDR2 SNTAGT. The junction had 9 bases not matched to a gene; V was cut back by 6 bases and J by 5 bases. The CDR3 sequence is CASRASGGWTEAFF. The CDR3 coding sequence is TGTGCCAGCAGAGCGTCAGGGGGATGGACTGAAGCTTTCTTT.

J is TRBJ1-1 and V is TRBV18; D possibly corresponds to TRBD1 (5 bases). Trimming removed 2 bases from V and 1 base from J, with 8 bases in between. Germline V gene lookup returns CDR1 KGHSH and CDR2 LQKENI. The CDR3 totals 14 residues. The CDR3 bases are TGTGCCAGCTCACCAGGGGGGGGGAACACTGAAGCTTTCTTT. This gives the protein CASSPGGGNTEAFF.

CDR3 sequence: CASSEGFGDRGQGGYTF. CDR3 DNA sequence: TGTGCCAGCAGTGAAGGGTTCGGGGACAGGGGGCAAGGAGGCTACACCTTC. The rearrangement joins TRBV6-1 to TRBJ1-2; 12 bases align to TRBD1. Germline V lookup: CDR1 MNHNS, CDR2 SASEGT. The CDR3 spans 17 residues. V was pared by 1 base and J by 8 bases, with 11 bases of the junction left unmatched.

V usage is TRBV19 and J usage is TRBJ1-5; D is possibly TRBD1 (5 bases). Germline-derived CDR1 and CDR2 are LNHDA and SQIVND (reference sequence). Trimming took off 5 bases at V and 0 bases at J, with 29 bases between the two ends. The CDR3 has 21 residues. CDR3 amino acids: CASSLPPPGLLGGDSNQPQHF. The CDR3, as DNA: TGTGCCAGTAGTCTCCCCCCCCCGGGACTTCTAGGAGGGGATAGCAATCAGCCCCAGCATTTT.

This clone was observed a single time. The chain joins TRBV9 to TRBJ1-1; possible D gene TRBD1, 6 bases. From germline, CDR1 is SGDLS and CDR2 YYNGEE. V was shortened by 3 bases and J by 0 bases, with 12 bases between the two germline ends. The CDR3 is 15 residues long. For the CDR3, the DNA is TGTGCCAGCAGCGAACAGGGATTCATGAACACTGAAGCTTTCTTT. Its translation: CASSEQGFMNTEAFF.

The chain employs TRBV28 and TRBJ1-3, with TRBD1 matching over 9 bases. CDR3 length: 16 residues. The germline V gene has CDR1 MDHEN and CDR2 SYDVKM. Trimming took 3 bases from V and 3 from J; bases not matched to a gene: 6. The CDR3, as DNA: TGTGCCAGCAGTTTGGGACAGGGAAAGTATGGAAACACCATATATTTT. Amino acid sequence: CASSLGQGKYGNTIYF.

In DNA, the CDR3 is TGTGCCAGTAGTGCTATTTCCGCAACTAATGAAAAACTGTTTTTT. Its protein product is CASSAISATNEKLFF. This rearrangement joins TRBV19 to TRBJ1-4; D ambiguous. Trimming removed 5 bases at V and 0 bases at J, with 10 bases between. Germline CDR1 and CDR2: LNHDA and SQIVND (reference sequence). The CDR3 totals 15 residues.

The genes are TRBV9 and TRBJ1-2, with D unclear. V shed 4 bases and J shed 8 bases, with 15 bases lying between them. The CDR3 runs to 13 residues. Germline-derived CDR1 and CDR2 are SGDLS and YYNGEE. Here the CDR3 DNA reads TGTGCCAGCAGCCCTGATACAGTTGGAGGCTACACCTTC. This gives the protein CASSPDTVGGYTF.

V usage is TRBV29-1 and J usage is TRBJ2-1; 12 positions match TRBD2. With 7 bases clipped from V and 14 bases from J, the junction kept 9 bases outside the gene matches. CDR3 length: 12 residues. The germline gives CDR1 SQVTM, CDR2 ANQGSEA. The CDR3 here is CSAGLAGGMEFF. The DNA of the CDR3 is TGCAGCGCAGGGCTAGCGGGGGGGATGGAGTTCTTC.